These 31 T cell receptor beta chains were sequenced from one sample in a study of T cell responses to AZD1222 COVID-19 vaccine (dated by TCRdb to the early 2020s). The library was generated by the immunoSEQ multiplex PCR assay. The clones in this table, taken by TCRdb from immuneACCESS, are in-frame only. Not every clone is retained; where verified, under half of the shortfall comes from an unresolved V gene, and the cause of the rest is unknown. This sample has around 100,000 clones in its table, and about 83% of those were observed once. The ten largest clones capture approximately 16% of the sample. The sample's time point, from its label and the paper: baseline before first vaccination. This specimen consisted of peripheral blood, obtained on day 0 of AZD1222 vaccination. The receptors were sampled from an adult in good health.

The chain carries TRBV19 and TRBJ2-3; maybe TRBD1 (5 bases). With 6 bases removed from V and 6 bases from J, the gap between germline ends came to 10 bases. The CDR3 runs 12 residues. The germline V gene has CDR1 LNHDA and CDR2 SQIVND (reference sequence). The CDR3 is CASRSGSDTQYF. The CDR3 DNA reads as TGTGCCAGTAGGTCAGGGTCGGATACGCAGTATTTT.

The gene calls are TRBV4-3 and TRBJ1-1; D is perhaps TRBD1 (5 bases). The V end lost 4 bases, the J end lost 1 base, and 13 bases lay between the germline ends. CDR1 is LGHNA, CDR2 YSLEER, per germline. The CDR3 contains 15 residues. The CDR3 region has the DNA TGCGCCAGCAGCCTGGGGGGGAAGCCGAACACTGAAGCTTTCTTT. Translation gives CASSLGGKPNTEAFF.

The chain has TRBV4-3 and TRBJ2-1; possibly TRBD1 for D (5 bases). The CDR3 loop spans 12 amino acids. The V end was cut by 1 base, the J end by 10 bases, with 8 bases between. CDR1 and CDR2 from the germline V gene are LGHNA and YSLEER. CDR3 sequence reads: CASSQGGREQFF. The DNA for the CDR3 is TGCGCCAGCAGCCAAGGGGGCAGGGAGCAGTTCTTC.

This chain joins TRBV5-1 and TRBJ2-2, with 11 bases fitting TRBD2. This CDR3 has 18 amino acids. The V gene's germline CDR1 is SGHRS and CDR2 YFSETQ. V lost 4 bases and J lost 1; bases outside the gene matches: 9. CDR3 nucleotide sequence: TGCGCCAGCAGCGCAGGACTAGCGGGTGCCGGGAACACCGGGGAGCTGTTTTTT. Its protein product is CASSAGLAGAGNTGELFF.

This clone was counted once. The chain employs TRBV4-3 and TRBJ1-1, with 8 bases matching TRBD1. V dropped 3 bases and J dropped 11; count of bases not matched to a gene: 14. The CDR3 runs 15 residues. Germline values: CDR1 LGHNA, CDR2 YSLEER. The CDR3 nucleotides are TGCGCCAGCAGCCAGACGGGTCACAGGGGGACGTTGGCTTTCTTT. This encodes CASSQTGHRGTLAFF.

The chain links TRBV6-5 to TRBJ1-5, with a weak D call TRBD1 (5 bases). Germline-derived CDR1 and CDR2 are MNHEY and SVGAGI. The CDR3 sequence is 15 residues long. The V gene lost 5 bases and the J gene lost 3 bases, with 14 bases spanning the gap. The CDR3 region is CASSIPGRDNQPQHF. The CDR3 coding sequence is TGTGCCAGCAGTATTCCAGGGAGGGACAATCAGCCCCAGCATTTT.

DNA for the CDR3: TGTGCCATCAGTGGAGACAGAGCTAGCAATCAGCCCCAGCATTTT. Protein: CAISGDRASNQPQHF. The V call is TRBV10-3, the J call TRBJ1-5; D may be TRBD1 (5 bases). Trimming removed 4 bases from V and 0 bases from J, with 10 bases in between. CDR1 and CDR2 (germline): ENHRY, SYGVKD. The CDR3 is 15 residues long.

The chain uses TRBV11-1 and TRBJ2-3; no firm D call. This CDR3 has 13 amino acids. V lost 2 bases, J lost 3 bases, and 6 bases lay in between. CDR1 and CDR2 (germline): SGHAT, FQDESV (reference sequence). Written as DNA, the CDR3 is TGTGCCAGCAGCTTAAGGGAAACAGATACGCAGTATTTT. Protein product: CASSLRETDTQYF.

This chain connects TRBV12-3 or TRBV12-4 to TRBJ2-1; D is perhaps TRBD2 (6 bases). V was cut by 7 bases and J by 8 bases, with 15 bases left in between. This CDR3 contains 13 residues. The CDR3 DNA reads TGTGCCAGCATCCCCCACGGAGGGTATGAGCAGTTCTTC. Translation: CASIPHGGYEQFF.

CDR3 in DNA: TGTGCCAGCAGCGAACGAGTCCGCTGGGAGACCCAGTACTTC. Its protein product is CASSERVRWETQYF. The rearrangement joins TRBV7-9 to TRBJ2-5, with D unclear. CDR3 size: 14 residues. V lost 5 bases to trimming and J lost 5 bases, with 15 bases between them. CDR1 is SEHNR, CDR2 FQNEAQ, per germline (reference sequence). Drawing the rest from reference TRBV7-9 and TRBJ2-5, the complete variable domain is DTGVSQNPRHKITKRGQNVTFRCDPISEHNRLYWYRQTLGQGPEFLTYFQNEAQLEKSRLLSDRFSAERPKGSFSTLEIQRTEQGDSAMYLCASSERVRWETQYFGPGTRLLVL.

The CDR3 DNA sequence: TGCGCCAGCAGCCGCGGAGGGAACCTCCTGAACACCGGGGAGCTGTTTTTT. Translating it yields CASSRGGNLLNTGELFF. The gene calls are TRBV4-1 and TRBJ2-2, with a weak D call TRBD2 (6 bases). CDR3 length equals 17 residues. The germline CDR1 and CDR2 sequences are MGHRA and YSYEKL. V lost 4 bases and J 1 base, leaving 16 bases between the germline ends.

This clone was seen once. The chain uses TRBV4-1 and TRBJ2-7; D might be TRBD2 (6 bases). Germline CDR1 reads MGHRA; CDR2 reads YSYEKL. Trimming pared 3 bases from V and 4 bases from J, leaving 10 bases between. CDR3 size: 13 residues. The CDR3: CASSHPGTYEQYF. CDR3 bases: TGCGCCAGCAGCCACCCAGGGACTTACGAGCAGTACTTC.

The CDR3 nucleotides are TGTGCCTGGAGTATATCGACAGGGAATTCACCCCTCCACTTT. Translated: CAWSISTGNSPLHF. V and J are TRBV30 and TRBJ1-6; TRBD1 agrees at 7 bases. The CDR3 loop spans 14 amino acids. Germline values: CDR1 GTSNPN, CDR2 SVGIG (reference sequence). The ends lost 2 bases at V and 7 bases at J; junction bases unmatched: 5.

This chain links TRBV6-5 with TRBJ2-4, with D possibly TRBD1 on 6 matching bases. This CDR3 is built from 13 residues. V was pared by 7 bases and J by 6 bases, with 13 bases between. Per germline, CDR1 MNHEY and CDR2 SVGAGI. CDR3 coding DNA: TGTGCCAGCAAACGGGACAAAGGAAACATTCAGTACTTC. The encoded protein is CASKRDKGNIQYF.

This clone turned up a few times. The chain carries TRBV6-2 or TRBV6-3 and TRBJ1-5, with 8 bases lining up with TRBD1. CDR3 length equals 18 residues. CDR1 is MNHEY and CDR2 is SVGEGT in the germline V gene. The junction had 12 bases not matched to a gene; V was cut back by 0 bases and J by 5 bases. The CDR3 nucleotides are TGTGCCAGCAGTTACTCCCCCAGGGGGCTAGTAGGGCATCAGCCCCAGCATTTT. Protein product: CASSYSPRGLVGHQPQHF.

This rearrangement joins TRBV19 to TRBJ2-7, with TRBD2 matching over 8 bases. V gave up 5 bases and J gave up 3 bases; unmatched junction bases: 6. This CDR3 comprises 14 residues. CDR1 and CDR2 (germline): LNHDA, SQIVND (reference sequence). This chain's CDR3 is CASSGGTRSYEQYF. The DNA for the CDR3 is TGTGCCAGTAGTGGGGGGACTAGGAGCTACGAGCAGTACTTC. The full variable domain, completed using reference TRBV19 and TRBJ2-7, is DGGITQSPKYLFRKEGQNVTLSCEQNLNHDAMYWYRQDPGQGLRLIYYSQIVNDFQKGDIAEGYSVSREKKESFPLTVTSAQKNPTAFYLCASSGGTRSYEQYFGPGTRLTVT.

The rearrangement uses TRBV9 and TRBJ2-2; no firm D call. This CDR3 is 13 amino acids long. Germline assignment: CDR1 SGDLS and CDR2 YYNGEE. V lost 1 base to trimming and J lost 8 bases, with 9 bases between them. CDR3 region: CASSVPRLGELFF. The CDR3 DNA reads TGTGCCAGCAGCGTACCCCGTCTGGGGGAGCTGTTTTTT.

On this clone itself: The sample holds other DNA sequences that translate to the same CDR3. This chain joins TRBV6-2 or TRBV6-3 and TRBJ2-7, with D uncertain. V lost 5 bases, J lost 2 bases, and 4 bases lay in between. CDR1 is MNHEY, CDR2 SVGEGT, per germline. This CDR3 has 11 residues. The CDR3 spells CASSRTYEQYF. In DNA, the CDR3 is TGTGCCAGCAGTCGAACCTACGAGCAGTACTTC.

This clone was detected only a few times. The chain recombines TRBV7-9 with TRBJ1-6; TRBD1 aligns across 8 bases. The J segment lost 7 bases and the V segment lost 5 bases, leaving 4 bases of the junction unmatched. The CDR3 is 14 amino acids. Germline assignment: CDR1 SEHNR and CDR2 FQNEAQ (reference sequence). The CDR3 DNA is TGTGCCAGCAGCCCAGGGGGCCGGAATTCACCCCTCCACTTT. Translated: CASSPGGRNSPLHF.

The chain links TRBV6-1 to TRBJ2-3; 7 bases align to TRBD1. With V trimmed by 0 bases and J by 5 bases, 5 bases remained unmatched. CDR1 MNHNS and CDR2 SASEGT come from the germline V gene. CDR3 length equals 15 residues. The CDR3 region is CASSEASQGRDTQYF. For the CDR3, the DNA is TGTGCCAGCAGTGAAGCATCACAGGGGCGAGATACGCAGTATTTT.

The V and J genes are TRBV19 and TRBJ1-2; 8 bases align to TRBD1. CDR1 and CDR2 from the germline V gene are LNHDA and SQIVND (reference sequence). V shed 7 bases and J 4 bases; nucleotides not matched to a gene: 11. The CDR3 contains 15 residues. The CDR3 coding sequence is TGTGCCAGTAACCCGGGGGACAGGATCACCTATGGCTACACCTTC. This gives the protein CASNPGDRITYGYTF.

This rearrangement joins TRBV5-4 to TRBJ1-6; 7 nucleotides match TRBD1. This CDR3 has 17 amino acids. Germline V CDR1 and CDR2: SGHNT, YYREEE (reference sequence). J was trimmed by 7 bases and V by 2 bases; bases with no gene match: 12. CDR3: CASSLRRTGTVNSPLHF. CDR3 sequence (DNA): TGTGCCAGCAGCTTACGTAGAACCGGGACAGTGAATTCACCCCTCCACTTT.

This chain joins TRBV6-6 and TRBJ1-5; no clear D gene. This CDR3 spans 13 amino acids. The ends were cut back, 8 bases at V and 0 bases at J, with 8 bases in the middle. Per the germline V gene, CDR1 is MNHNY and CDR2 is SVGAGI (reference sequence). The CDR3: CASAGYSNQPQHF. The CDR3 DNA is TGTGCCAGCGCTGGGTATAGCAATCAGCCCCAGCATTTT.

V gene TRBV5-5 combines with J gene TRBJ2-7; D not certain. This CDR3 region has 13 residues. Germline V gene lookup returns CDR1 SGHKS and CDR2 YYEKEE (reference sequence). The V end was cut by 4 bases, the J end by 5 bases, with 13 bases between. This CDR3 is CASSVPPGDEQYF. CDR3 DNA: TGTGCCAGCAGCGTCCCCCCTGGCGACGAGCAGTACTTC.

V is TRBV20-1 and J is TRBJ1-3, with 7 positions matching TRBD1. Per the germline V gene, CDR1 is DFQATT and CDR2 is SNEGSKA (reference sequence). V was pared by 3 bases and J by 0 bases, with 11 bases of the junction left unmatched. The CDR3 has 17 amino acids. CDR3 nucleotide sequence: TGCAGTGCTAGTGTATGGGGACAGCCCTTCTCTGGAAACACCATATATTTT. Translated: CSASVWGQPFSGNTIYF.

The CDR3: CASSLQAGRPSAFF. CDR3 nucleotides: TGTGCCAGCAGCTTACAAGCGGGACGCCCCTCAGCTTTCTTT. The chain employs TRBV27 and TRBJ1-1, with D perhaps TRBD1 (5 bases). The ends were cut back, 6 bases at V and 10 bases at J, with 21 bases in the middle. The CDR3 contains 14 residues. The germline gives CDR1 MNHEY, CDR2 SMNVEV (reference sequence).

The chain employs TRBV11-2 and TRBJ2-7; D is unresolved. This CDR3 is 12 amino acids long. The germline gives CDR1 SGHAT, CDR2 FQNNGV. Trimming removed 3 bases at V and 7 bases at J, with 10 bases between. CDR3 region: CASSLEMGEQYF. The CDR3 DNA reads TGTGCCAGCAGCTTGGAGATGGGGGAGCAGTACTTC.

CDR3 amino acids: CATSRDSRWAFF. The DNA for the CDR3 is TGTGCCACCAGCAGAGACAGTAGATGGGCTTTCTTT. The chain recombines TRBV15 with TRBJ1-1; D remains unclear. Trimming cost V 0 bases and J 11 bases, with 10 bases left between them. CDR3 size: 12 residues. Germline V gene data show CDR1 as LNHNV and CDR2 as YYDKDF (reference sequence).

The CDR3, as DNA: TGCAGCGCCGACAGGGCGAACACTGAAGCTTTCTTT. Amino acid sequence: CSADRANTEAFF. V and J are TRBV29-1 and TRBJ1-1, with 7 bases that match TRBD1. J was trimmed by 1 base and V by 7 bases; bases with no gene match: 3. This CDR3 is 12 amino acids long. Germline assignment: CDR1 SQVTM and CDR2 ANQGSEA.

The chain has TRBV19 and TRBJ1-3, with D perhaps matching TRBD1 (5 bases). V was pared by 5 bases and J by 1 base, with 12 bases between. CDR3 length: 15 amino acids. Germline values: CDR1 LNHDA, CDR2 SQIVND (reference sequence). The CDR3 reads CASSLPQGSGNTIYF. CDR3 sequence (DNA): TGTGCCAGTAGTCTACCCCAGGGTTCTGGAAACACCATATATTTT. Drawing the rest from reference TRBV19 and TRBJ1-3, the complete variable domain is DGGITQSPKYLFRKEGQNVTLSCEQNLNHDAMYWYRQDPGQGLRLIYYSQIVNDFQKGDIAEGYSVSREKKESFPLTVTSAQKNPTAFYLCASSLPQGSGNTIYFGEGSWLTVV.

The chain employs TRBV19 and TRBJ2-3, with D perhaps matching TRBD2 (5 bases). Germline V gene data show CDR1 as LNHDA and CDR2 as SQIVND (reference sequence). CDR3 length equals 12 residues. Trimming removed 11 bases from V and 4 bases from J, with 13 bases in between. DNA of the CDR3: TGTGCCTCCCGGGGTGGGGCAGATACGCAGTATTTT. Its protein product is CASRGGADTQYF.